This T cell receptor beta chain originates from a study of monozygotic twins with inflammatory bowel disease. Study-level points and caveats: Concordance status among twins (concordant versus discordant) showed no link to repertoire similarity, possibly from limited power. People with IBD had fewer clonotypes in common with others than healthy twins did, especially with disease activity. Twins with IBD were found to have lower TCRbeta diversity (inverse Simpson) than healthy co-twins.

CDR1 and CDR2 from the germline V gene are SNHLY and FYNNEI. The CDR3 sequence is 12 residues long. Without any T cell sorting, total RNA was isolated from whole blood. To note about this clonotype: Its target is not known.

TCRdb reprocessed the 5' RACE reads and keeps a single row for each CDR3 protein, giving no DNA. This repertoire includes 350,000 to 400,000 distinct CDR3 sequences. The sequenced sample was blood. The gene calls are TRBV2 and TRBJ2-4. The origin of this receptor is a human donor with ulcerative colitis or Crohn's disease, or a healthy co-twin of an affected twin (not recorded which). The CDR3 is CASNQEPNMQYF. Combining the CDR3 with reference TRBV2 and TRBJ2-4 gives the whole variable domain EPEVTQTPSHQVTQMGQEVILRCVPISNHLYFYWYRQILGQKVEFLVSFYNNEISEKSEIFDDQFSVERPDGSNFTLKIRSTKLEDSAMYFCASNQEPNMQYFGAGTRLSVL.